Listed below are T cell receptor beta chains from one sample, sequenced in a study of T cell changes during pregnancy in multiple sclerosis. Some clones are missing from TCRdb's copy, which holds only in-frame ones; the method was immunoSEQ multiplex PCR. This sample has roughly 38,000 clones, with around 93% found just once. Here the sequenced sample was CD8+ T cells from peripheral blood mononuclear cells, taken in the third trimester of pregnancy. The receptor set was obtained from a female donor with multiple sclerosis, enrolled in a pregnancy study. Each CDR3 is given with its conserved first and last residue. Fields, in order: D gene, clone size, J gene, V gene, CDR3 DNA, CDR3 protein. D genes are given only for firm matches. The size of a clone is reported for some rows only, either as once, few or many, or as a class for expanded clones.

TRBD1 | . | TRBJ2-1 | TRBV30 | TGTGCCTGGAGTCCAGGGGGCGATGAGCAGTTCTTC | CAWSPGGDEQFF
. | once | TRBJ2-7 | TRBV27 | TGTGCCAGCAGTCCCGGGAGCGGGTACGAGCAGTACTTC | CASSPGSGYEQYF
TRBD1 | once | TRBJ1-3 | TRBV2 | TGTGCCAGCAGAGGCACAGGGGGCGGAAACACCATATATTTT | CASRGTGGGNTIYF
. | once | TRBJ2-7 | TRBV6-5 | TGTGCCAGTCAAAGGGGCGCAGGGTTAAACCACGAGCAGTACTTC | CASQRGAGLNHEQYF
TRBD2 | . | TRBJ2-5 | TRBV28 | TGTGCCAGCAGTTTCTTGGGTAGCGGGAGCTTGGAGACCCAGTACTTC | CASSFLGSGSLETQYF
TRBD2 | . | TRBJ2-1 | TRBV28 | TGTGCCAGCAGCCCCCCCGGACTAGCCGATGAGCAGTTCTTC | CASSPPGLADEQFF
. | . | TRBJ2-4 | TRBV27 | TGTGCCAGCCGCTCGGGAGTAGCCAAAAACATTCAGTACTTC | CASRSGVAKNIQYF
. | . | TRBJ2-4 | TRBV27 | TGTGCCAGCAGTTTCACGGTTATTCAGTACTTC | CASSFTVIQYF
. | once | TRBJ2-1 | TRBV6-4 | TGTGCCAGCTCCGACAGAACCTACAATGAGCAGTTCTTC | CASSDRTYNEQFF
. | . | TRBJ1-1 | TRBV19 | TGTGCCAGTAGGGGGTTAGGACAGCAGAACACTGAAGCTTTCTTT | CASRGLGQQNTEAFF
TRBD1 | . | TRBJ1-1 | TRBV10-3 | TGTGCCATCAGGGATACAGGGGCCGGCACTGAAGCTTTCTTT | CAIRDTGAGTEAFF
TRBD2 | . | TRBJ2-5 | TRBV7-8 | TGTGCCAGCAGCTTAGGGACGGGTAGCGGGAGGTCGGAGACCCAGTACTTC | CASSLGTGSGRSETQYF
. | . | TRBJ2-1 | TRBV28 | TGTGCCAGCAGCTCCCGTCAGGGTGGCCTCGGATCCTCCTACAATGAGCAGTTCTTC | CASSSRQGGLGSSYNEQFF
TRBD2 | . | TRBJ2-3 | TRBV2 | TGTGCCAGCGACCAGCGGGGCCTCGCAGATACGCAGTATTTT | CASDQRGLADTQYF